Listed below are T cell receptor beta chains from one sample, sequenced in a study of cytomegalovirus exposure and HLA in healthy donors. Data came from immunoSEQ multiplex PCR; TCRdb stores just in-frame clones and leaves some out. The sample records about 270,000 clones, about nine tenths being singletons. The sequencing sample was made of PBMCs. These receptors all stem from a man aged 40-50 years in good health and CMV-seropositive. Each CDR3 is given with its conserved first and last residue. A D gene is named only where the DNA matches it firmly. A clone size is listed for some rows: how often the clone was seen (once, few, many), or a class if it is expanded.

D gene,clone size,V gene,J gene,CDR3 DNA,CDR3 protein
NA,NA,TRBV7-2,TRBJ2-7,TGTGCCAGCAGCTTAAACAGGCCTCAGGGGGAGCAGTACTTC,CASSLNRPQGEQYF
NA,NA,TRBV9,TRBJ2-3,TGTGCCAGCAGGTCGGGACTCCCCACAGATACGCAGTATTTT,CASRSGLPTDTQYF
TRBD1,NA,TRBV5-4,TRBJ1-4,TGTGCCAGCAAAACAGGGGATGGTGAAAAACTGTTTTTT,CASKTGDGEKLFF
NA,NA,TRBV29-1,TRBJ2-7,TGCAGCGTTGAGACAGGGAGGAGGGAGCAGTACTTC,CSVETGRREQYF
NA,NA,TRBV9,TRBJ2-2,TGTGCCAGCAGCGTAGGAGGAGCTGCGACCGGGGAGCTGTTTTTT,CASSVGGAATGELFF
TRBD1,NA,TRBV28,TRBJ1-5,TGTGCCAGCAGCCTCACCGCGGCAGGGGGGAATCAGCCCCAGCATTTT,CASSLTAAGGNQPQHF
TRBD1,NA,TRBV25-1,TRBJ2-7,TGTGCCAGCAGTGATTACAGGGGTAAATCCGACGAGCAGTACTTC,CASSDYRGKSDEQYF
TRBD2,NA,TRBV6-5,TRBJ2-1,TGTGCCAGCAGCCCAGGGACTAGCGGTCTGAATGAGCAGTTCTTC,CASSPGTSGLNEQFF
NA,NA,TRBV18,TRBJ1-1,TGTGCCAGCTCCCACCAATCACAGGGCACGAACACTGAAGCTTTCTTT,CASSHQSQGTNTEAFF
TRBD2,NA,TRBV5-1,TRBJ2-7,TGCGCCAGCAGCTCCACTAGCGGGAGGGCCGCTTTCTACGAGCAGTACTTC,CASSSTSGRAAFYEQYF
TRBD2,NA,TRBV11-2,TRBJ2-1,TGTGCCAGCAGCGGAAGACTAGCGGGGCGGCCGGACGATGAGCAGTTCTTC,CASSGRLAGRPDDEQFF
TRBD2,NA,TRBV13,TRBJ2-7,TGTGCCAGCAGCTCACCACTAGCGGGAGAAGCGTACGAGCAGTACTTC,CASSSPLAGEAYEQYF
TRBD2,NA,TRBV15,TRBJ2-5,TGTGCCACCAGCAAAGGGACTAGCGGGAGTCAAGAGACCCAGTACTTC,CATSKGTSGSQETQYF
NA,NA,TRBV19,TRBJ2-2,TGTGCCAGTAGTATAGGATCGGGGACCGGGGAGCTGTTTTTT,CASSIGSGTGELFF
TRBD2,NA,TRBV6-5,TRBJ2-1,TGTGCCAGCAGTCGTAGCGGGAGCTCCTACAATGAGCAGTTCTTC,CASSRSGSSYNEQFF
TRBD2,NA,TRBV30,TRBJ2-7,TGTGCCTGGAACCCGGGAGGGGCCTACGAGCAGTACTTC,CAWNPGGAYEQYF
NA,NA,TRBV5-6,TRBJ2-7,TGTGCCAGCAGCTTGGGGGGGACTCACTTACGTTACTACGAGCAGTACTTC,CASSLGGTHLRYYEQYF
TRBD2,NA,TRBV4-3,TRBJ2-7,TGCGCCAGCAGCCAAAACACCGGGACTACGTCCTACGAGCAGTACTTC,CASSQNTGTTSYEQYF
NA,NA,TRBV7-3,TRBJ2-2,TGTGCCAGCGCTTCGGGAATTAACACCGGGGAGCTGTTTTTT,CASASGINTGELFF
TRBD1,few,TRBV5-4,TRBJ1-1,TGTGCCAGCAGCTTTGGACAGGGGGCACTGGGAGCTGAAGCTTTCTTT,CASSFGQGALGAEAFF